The sequence of this TCR beta chain was determined in a study of T cells in women clearing cervical HPV infection. HPV was found by MY09/MY11 PCR and dot-blot genotyping. Method: immunoSEQ multiplex PCR; TCRdb's copy keeps in-frame clones and lacks some. This repertoire includes tens of thousands of clones. CDR1 is SGHRS, CDR2 YFSETQ, per germline. After removal of 4 bases from V and 0 bases from J, the junction contained 12 bases not matched to a gene. This CDR3 is built from 18 residues. Regarding this clone: The read falls 3 residues short of the CDR3 end, and the missing part is taken from the germline J gene.

The clonotype originates from a woman between 18 and 70 years old with a cervical HPV16 infection that either progressed to CIN3+ or cleared (not recorded which). V gene TRBV5-1 combines with J gene TRBJ2-2; TRBD1 matches 7 bases. Source material: blood buffy coat. This CDR3 reads CASSPSRDRLANTGELFF. The part of the CDR3 DNA that was read is TGCGCCAGCAGCCCTAGCCGGGACAGACTCGCGAACACCGGGGAG.